The 15 T cell receptor beta chains below come from one sample, sequenced in a study of T cells after yellow fever vaccination. TCRdb used MiXCR to reprocess the 5' RACE reads, holding one entry per CDR3 protein. The table shows some 560,000 distinct CDR3 sequences, with around 17% occurring only once. The sample here was PBMCs, taken 5 to 6 days after the first yellow fever vaccination. The origin of the receptors is a young man who received the YFV17D yellow fever vaccine.

This chain connects TRBV27 to TRBJ1-5; D may be TRBD1 (5 bases). This CDR3 spans 15 amino acids. The germline CDR1 and CDR2 sequences are MNHEY and SMNVEV (reference sequence). The V and J ends lost 5 bases and 3 bases respectively, with 14 bases between them. For the CDR3, the DNA is TGTGCCAGCAGTCCTCAAGGGGATTTCAATCAGCCCCAGCATTTT. It encodes CASSPQGDFNQPQHF.

The rearrangement joins TRBV4-1 to TRBJ1-4; maybe TRBD1 (6 bases). CDR1 is MGHRA, CDR2 YSYEKL, per germline. The CDR3 sequence is 14 residues long. V was trimmed by 4 bases and J by 8 bases, leaving 14 bases between them. The CDR3 spells CASSPLSGGEKLFF. The DNA for the CDR3 is TGCGCCAGCAGCCCACTATCTGGGGGCGAAAAACTGTTTTTT.

This chain joins TRBV12-5 and TRBJ2-7; tentative D call: TRBD2 (5 bases). This CDR3 region has 15 residues. Germline CDR1 is LGHNT and CDR2 is FRNRAP. Trimming pared 6 bases from V and 2 bases from J, leaving 17 bases between. The chain's CDR3 is CASGPRSAGAYEQYF. The CDR3 DNA sequence: TGTGCTAGTGGGCCCAGATCAGCCGGGGCCTACGAGCAGTACTTC.

This clonotype has a handful of counts. This chain uses TRBV4-1 with TRBJ2-7, with D possibly matching TRBD2 (5 bases). The CDR3 runs to 15 residues. Germline CDR1 is MGHRA and CDR2 is YSYEKL. V dropped 0 bases and J dropped 5 bases, with 14 bases sitting between them. CDR3 protein: CASSQDRGSADEQYF. The CDR3 DNA is TGCGCCAGCAGCCAAGATCGGGGATCCGCCGACGAGCAGTACTTC.

The rearrangement joins TRBV5-8 to TRBJ1-5; a weak D match, TRBD1 (5 bases). Germline CDR1 SGHTS, CDR2 YDEGEE. The V end was cut by 6 bases, the J end by 1 base, with 14 bases between. The CDR3 contains 15 residues. CDR3 bases: TGTGCCAGCACGAAGGGGCTTAGGAGCAATCAGCCCCAGCATTTT. Translated, it gives CASTKGLRSNQPQHF. The full variable domain, completed using reference TRBV5-8 and TRBJ1-5, is EAGVTQSPTHLIKTRGQQATLRCSPISGHTSVYWYQQALGLGLQFLLWYDEGEERNRGNFPPRFSGRQFPNYSSELNVNALELEDSALYLCASTKGLRSNQPQHFGDGTRLSIL.

This clonotype has just a few counts. The J gene is TRBJ1-2, the V gene TRBV2, with 12 bases fitting TRBD1. Germline V gene sequence: CDR1 SNHLY, CDR2 FYNNEI. The CDR3 runs 14 residues. Germline trimming cut 6 bases from V and 4 bases from J; bases unmatched to any gene: 3. Here the CDR3 reads CASRGTGGGYGYTF. The CDR3 bases are TGTGCCAGCAGAGGGACAGGGGGCGGCTATGGCTACACCTTC.

The chain uses TRBV4-3 and TRBJ2-3; D may be TRBD1 or TRBD2 (5 bases each). This CDR3 comprises 14 residues. V was shortened by 4 bases and J by 7 bases, with 15 bases between the two germline ends. Looked up from germline, CDR1 is LGHNA and CDR2 is YSLEER. CDR3 sequence: CASSPARGHHTQYF. The CDR3 region has the DNA TGCGCCAGCAGCCCTGCTCGGGGCCACCATACGCAGTATTTT.

This rearrangement joins TRBV6-2 or TRBV6-3 to TRBJ2-1; 9 nucleotides line up with TRBD2. Unmatched junction bases numbered 4, after V lost 1 base and J lost 6 bases. Germline V lookup: CDR1 MNHEY, CDR2 SVGEGT. CDR3 length: 15 residues. The CDR3 region is CASSYWLAGSNEQFF. DNA of the CDR3: TGTGCCAGCAGTTACTGGCTAGCGGGGTCCAATGAGCAGTTCTTC.

There are a few counts of this clonotype. This chain uses TRBV7-2 with TRBJ2-7, with TRBD1 matching over 8 bases. This CDR3 region has 13 residues. Germline assignment: CDR1 SGHTA and CDR2 FQGNSA. V was clipped by 5 bases and J by 6 bases; unmatched bases: 6. The CDR3 sequence: CASSTRQGSEQYF. The CDR3 coding sequence is TGTGCCAGCAGCACCCGACAGGGGAGCGAGCAGTACTTC.

The chain employs TRBV10-3 and TRBJ2-3; a weak D match, TRBD2 (6 bases). This CDR3 spans 13 amino acids. The V gene's germline CDR1 is ENHRY and CDR2 SYGVKD. The V end lost 10 bases, the J end lost 4 bases, and 15 bases lay between the germline ends. The CDR3 DNA reads TGTGCCACGACCGCGGAGGGCGCAGATACGCAGTATTTT. Encoded protein: CATTAEGADTQYF.

This clonotype was seen repeatedly, ten times or more. The chain combines TRBV6-1 with TRBJ2-1, with TRBD1 as a possible D gene (5 bases). The V end was cut by 6 bases, the J end by 8 bases, with 14 bases between. The CDR3 runs 13 residues. Germline loops: CDR1 MNHNS, CDR2 SASEGT. CDR3 in DNA: TGTGCCAGCAGCCCCCAGGGTAGCCATGAGCAGTTCTTC. Amino acid sequence: CASSPQGSHEQFF.

The genes are TRBV4-1 and TRBJ1-6, with D perhaps TRBD1 (5 bases). Trimming took off 1 base at V and 0 bases at J, with 13 bases between the two ends. CDR3 length equals 18 residues. CDR1 and CDR2 (germline): MGHRA, YSYEKL. CDR3 sequence reads: CASSQGGAESSYNSPLHF. In nucleotides, the CDR3 is TGCGCCAGCAGCCAAGGTGGGGCAGAGAGCTCCTATAATTCACCCCTCCACTTT.

V and J are TRBV12-5 and TRBJ2-3; TRBD2 agrees at 11 bases. This CDR3 comprises 16 residues. The germline gives CDR1 LGHNT, CDR2 FRNRAP. J was trimmed by 2 bases and V by 3 bases; bases with no gene match: 4. CDR3 amino acids: CASGLVLAGVTDTQYF. The CDR3 coding sequence is TGTGCTAGTGGTTTAGTACTAGCGGGGGTCACAGATACGCAGTATTTT.

The chain links TRBV11-2 to TRBJ2-3; 10 bases map to TRBD2. Germline CDR1 reads SGHAT; CDR2 reads FQNNGV. Trimming took 1 base from V and 4 from J; bases not matched to a gene: 5. The CDR3 is made up of 16 amino acids. This CDR3 reads CASSLGTSGPADTQYF. Here the CDR3 DNA reads TGTGCCAGCAGCTTAGGGACTAGCGGCCCCGCAGATACGCAGTATTTT.

The V gene is TRBV6-5, the J gene TRBJ1-2; tentatively, D is TRBD1 (6 bases). The CDR3 consists of 18 residues. The ends were cut back, 0 bases at V and 4 bases at J, with 21 bases in the middle. Germline assignment: CDR1 MNHEY and CDR2 SVGAGI. The CDR3 nucleotides read TGTGCCAGCAGTTACTCGAGTCCCGGGGGCGGCCCTCTCTATGGCTACACCTTC. Its translation: CASSYSSPGGGPLYGYTF.